Below, 17 T cell receptor beta chains from the same sample are listed, as sequenced in a study of vaccination effects on CD4 cells after COVID-19. The culture ran for approximately 10 days, and then CD4+ T cells were isolated. Antigen specificity for these receptors is unknown. The protocol was immunoSEQ multiplex PCR, while the TCRdb copy is restricted to in-frame clones and leaves out a portion. The table lists under 60,000 clones, approximately 70% of them singletons. Specimen: CD4+ T cells from PBMCs cultured without peptide, collected before COVID-19 vaccination. These receptor sequences come from a human donor who received a COVID-19 vaccine.

The V call is TRBV7-2, the J call TRBJ1-4; D is uncertain. CDR1 is SGHTA and CDR2 is FQGNSA in the germline V gene. Trimming shortened V by 3 bases and J by 6 bases, and 11 bases separated the two germline ends. This CDR3 is built from 14 residues. In DNA, the CDR3 is TGTGCCAGCAGCTTCGACACGGGTTATGAAAAACTGTTTTTT. Translated: CASSFDTGYEKLFF. The variable domain in full, completed from reference TRBV7-2 and TRBJ1-4, reads GAGVSQSPSNKVTEKGKDVELRCDPISGHTALYWYRQSLGQGLEFLIYFQGNSAPDKSGLPSDRFSAERTGGSVSTLTIQRTQQEDSAVYLCASSFDTGYEKLFFGSGTQLSVL.

DNA of the CDR3: TGTGCCAGCAGTTCTCCGGGATTCAACTATGGCTACACCTTC. It specifies CASSSPGFNYGYTF. The chain has TRBV28 and TRBJ1-2; D unclear. This CDR3 is 14 amino acids long. V lost 4 bases, J lost 2 bases, and 11 bases lay in between. CDR1 and CDR2 (germline): MDHEN, SYDVKM.

The chain is built from TRBV12-5 and TRBJ1-3, with D hard to call. Germline V CDR1 and CDR2: LGHNT, FRNRAP. This CDR3 contains 18 residues. Trimming removed 0 bases from V and 0 bases from J, with 15 bases in between. In DNA, the CDR3 is TGTGCTAGTGGTTTGGTATTAAAGGACCGCTACTCTGGAAACACCATATATTTT. It encodes CASGLVLKDRYSGNTIYF.

The sample holds one count of this clone. CDR3 sequence reads: CASSLRQGNEKLFF. CDR3 nucleotides: TGCGCCAGCAGTCTGCGACAGGGCAATGAAAAACTGTTTTTT. The chain couples TRBV4-1 to TRBJ1-4, with 7 bases that match TRBD1. CDR3 size: 14 residues. The germline V gene has CDR1 MGHRA and CDR2 YSYEKL. With V trimmed by 6 bases and J by 5 bases, 6 bases remained unmatched.

This clone was seen a handful of times. The chain couples TRBV9 to TRBJ1-2, with 7 bases identical to TRBD1. Unmatched junction bases numbered 1, after V lost 0 bases and J lost 2 bases. CDR1 and CDR2 from the germline V gene are SGDLS and YYNGEE. The CDR3 consists of 14 residues. CDR3 sequence (DNA): TGTGCCAGCAGCGTAGGACAGGGCAACTATGGCTACACCTTC. It yields the protein CASSVGQGNYGYTF.

The chain has TRBV2 and TRBJ2-5, with 14 bases aligning to TRBD2. Germline CDR1 reads SNHLY; CDR2 reads FYNNEI. The V segment lost 6 bases and the J segment 7 bases; nucleotides outside the gene matches: 7. The CDR3 is 15 amino acids. DNA of the CDR3: TGTGCCAGCAGGGAGGGACTAGCGGGGGCCGTGACCCAGTACTTC. Its protein is CASREGLAGAVTQYF.

V gene TRBV29-1 combines with J gene TRBJ1-1; 7 bases align to TRBD1. This CDR3 contains 13 residues. Per germline, CDR1 SQVTM and CDR2 ANQGSEA. V was clipped by 6 bases and J by 1 base; unmatched bases: 5. The CDR3 DNA follows: TGCAGCGTGGCCGGGACAGCGAACACTGAAGCTTTCTTT. This codes for CSVAGTANTEAFF.

This clone was seen only a few times. The gene calls are TRBV19 and TRBJ1-5; 7 bases match TRBD1. In germline, CDR1 is LNHDA, CDR2 SQIVND (reference sequence). Losses at the gene ends were 7 bases for V and 4 bases for J; bases not matched to a gene: 7. This CDR3 comprises 14 residues. The CDR3 nucleotides read TGTGCCAGTACACCTACAGGGGTTAATCAGCCCCAGCATTTT. It yields the protein CASTPTGVNQPQHF.

The chain employs TRBV23-1 and TRBJ1-1, with 8 positions matching TRBD1. Being an ORF, TRBV23-1 has a function that is uncertain. This CDR3 comprises 21 residues. J gave up 0 bases and V 8 bases, and 26 bases lay outside the gene matches. CDR3 amino acids: CASAENPGGYTRSPMNTEAFF. In nucleotides, the CDR3 is TGCGCCAGCGCAGAGAACCCAGGGGGCTACACCCGTAGCCCGATGAACACTGAAGCTTTCTTT.

V is TRBV28 and J is TRBJ2-5; no clear D gene. CDR3 size: 13 residues. Trimming stripped 5 bases from V and 4 bases from J, with 11 bases between. CDR1 is MDHEN and CDR2 is SYDVKM in the germline V gene. The CDR3 DNA follows: TGTGCCAGCAGTCCAGCGACACCAGAGACCCAGTACTTC. It encodes CASSPATPETQYF.

This clone was recorded a few times. The rearrangement uses TRBV10-3 and TRBJ2-7; TRBD1 aligns across 8 bases. The CDR3 consists of 16 residues. Trimming at V came to 4 bases and at J to 0 bases, leaving 8 bases not matched to a gene. Germline CDR1 ENHRY, CDR2 SYGVKD. The CDR3 sequence: CAISAGQGKASYEQYF. The CDR3 DNA sequence: TGTGCCATCAGTGCCGGACAGGGTAAAGCCTCCTACGAGCAGTACTTC.

This clone was seen a handful of times. The chain has TRBV5-1 and TRBJ2-2; 12 nucleotides align to TRBD1. V lost 4 bases to trimming and J lost 2 bases; unmatched junction nucleotides: 9. The CDR3 contains 18 residues. In germline, CDR1 is SGHRS, CDR2 YFSETQ. In nucleotides, the CDR3 is TGCGCCAGCAGCCTCGCCGGGACAGGGGGCCCCAACACCGGGGAGCTGTTTTTT. Encoded protein: CASSLAGTGGPNTGELFF.

This clone was counted a few times. The V gene is TRBV5-1, the J gene TRBJ1-1; D is ambiguous. The CDR3 runs to 16 residues. The germline V and J ends were trimmed by 5 bases and 2 bases, with 19 bases remaining between them. Germline values: CDR1 SGHRS, CDR2 YFSETQ. CDR3 amino acids: CASRGNVGPFNTEAFF. The CDR3 DNA sequence: TGCGCCAGCAGGGGAAACGTCGGACCCTTCAACACTGAAGCTTTCTTT. The whole variable domain, remainder taken from reference TRBV5-1 and TRBJ1-1, is KAGVTQTPRYLIKTRGQQVTLSCSPISGHRSVSWYQQTPGQGLQFLFEYFSETQRNKGNFPGRFSGRQFSNSRSEMNVSTLELGDSALYLCASRGNVGPFNTEAFFGQGTRLTVV.

This clone was seen a few times. V is TRBV12-3 or TRBV12-4 and J is TRBJ1-2; perhaps TRBD1 as D (6 bases). The CDR3 sequence is 13 residues long. V lost 3 bases, J lost 4 bases, and 9 bases lay in between. DNA of the CDR3: TGTGCCAGCAGTTTTGGGACACTCTATGGCTACACCTTC. It codes for CASSFGTLYGYTF.

The V gene is TRBV3-1 (or the pseudogene TRBV3-2), the J gene TRBJ2-3; D may be TRBD2 (5 bases). Trimming took off 4 bases at V and 0 bases at J, with 8 bases between the two ends. Germline values: CDR1 LGHDT, CDR2 YNNKEL (reference sequence). There are 14 residues in the CDR3. CDR3 loop: CASSPGGSTDTQYF. Here the CDR3 DNA reads TGTGCCAGCAGCCCAGGCGGGAGCACAGATACGCAGTATTTT.

This sequence joins TRBV10-3 and TRBJ1-2, with 8 positions matching TRBD1. The CDR3 totals 14 residues. The germline V gene encodes CDR1 ENHRY and CDR2 SYGVKD. V trimming: 5 bases; J trimming: 5 bases; junction bases outside the gene matches: 7. This CDR3 reads CAISQDRVEYGYTF. The CDR3 DNA reads as TGTGCCATCAGTCAGGACAGGGTGGAGTATGGCTACACCTTC.

V and J are TRBV24-1 and TRBJ2-2; D possibly corresponds to TRBD2 (6 bases). CDR3 size: 14 residues. V gave up 4 bases and J gave up 5 bases, with 10 bases separating them. CDR1 KGHDR and CDR2 SFDVKD come from the germline V gene. CDR3 nucleotides: TGTGCCACCAGTGACCCGACTAGTACCGGGGAGCTGTTTTTT. Translating it yields CATSDPTSTGELFF.